The rows below give T cell receptor beta chains drawn from one sample of a study of Graves' ophthalmopathy and Graves' hyperthyroidism. TCRdb redid the calling of the multiplex PCR reads with MiXCR, one entry per CDR3 protein. The sample lists roughly 220,000 distinct CDR3 sequences; roughly 50% were seen once. Material for sequencing was peripheral blood. Receptor source: an adult man with Graves' ophthalmopathy. CDR3s include the opening cysteine and the closing phenylalanine or tryptophan. A D gene is named only where the DNA matches it firmly. Expanded clones get a size class; other rows say once, few or many, or leave the size out.

TRBV29-1,-,few,TRBJ1-2,TGCAGCGTTGAGGCCGACCCTTTCCCCGGCTACACCTTC,CSVEADPFPGYTF
TRBV24-1,-,few,TRBJ2-6,TGTGCCACCAGTGAGAACAGGGGAGGCTCTGGGGCCAACGTCCTGACTTTC,CATSENRGGSGANVLTF
TRBV12-3/TRBV12-4,-,-,TRBJ1-1,TGTGCCAGCAGTTTAAGGCAGGGGCGGAACACTGAAGCTTTCTTT,CASSLRQGRNTEAFF
TRBV9,-,few,TRBJ1-5,TGTGCCAGCAGCGTAGCAGGGGCAGGTCAGCCCCAGCATTTT,CASSVAGAGQPQHF
TRBV7-9,TRBD1,few,TRBJ1-2,TGTGCCAGCAGCTTACAGGGGGGGGATGGCTACACCTTC,CASSLQGGDGYTF
TRBV11-2,TRBD1,once,TRBJ2-7,TGTGCCAGCAGCACCCGGGACAGGGTCCACGAGCAGTACTTC,CASSTRDRVHEQYF
TRBV7-9,-,-,TRBJ2-2,TGTGCCAGCAGCTTATTGGAGGGTTGGGGGCGTTTACACGGGGAGCTGTTTTTT,CASSLLEGWGRLHGELFF
TRBV20-1,-,-,TRBJ1-2,TGCAGTGCTAGAGATTGGGGGGGCCCCTATGGCTACACCTTC,CSARDWGGPYGYTF
TRBV2,TRBD1,few,TRBJ1-1,TGTGCCAGCGTTGACGAGACAGGGGACACTGAAGCTTTCTTT,CASVDETGDTEAFF
TRBV28,TRBD2,-,TRBJ2-2,TGTGCCAGCAGTAGCGCGTCAAGCGGGAGAAGGACATGGACCGGGGAGCTGTTTTTT,CASSSASSGRRTWTGELFF
TRBV5-1,TRBD1,-,TRBJ2-7,TGCGCCAGCAGCAGCTGGACAGGAGTTTCCTACGAGCAGTACTTC,CASSSWTGVSYEQYF
TRBV4-2,-,-,TRBJ1-2,TGTGCCAGCAGCCATCAAATCGACAGTCCTGGCTACACCTTC,CASSHQIDSPGYTF
TRBV6-5,-,-,TRBJ1-1,TGTGCCAGCAGTTACTCTGGCCAGACGAACACTGAAGCTTTCTTT,CASSYSGQTNTEAFF
TRBV19,-,few,TRBJ2-7,TGTGCCAGTAGTCCAGGAAGTCCCTACGAGCAGTACTTC,CASSPGSPYEQYF
TRBV9,-,-,TRBJ2-7,TGTGCCAGCAGCGCCCCAGGGACAACCTACGAGCAGTACTTC,CASSAPGTTYEQYF
TRBV16,TRBD2,-,TRBJ2-7,TGCGCCAGCAGCTCGATAGGGCCTGCGGGAGGGCTCTACGAGCAGTACTTC,CASSSIGPAGGLYEQYF
TRBV9,-,-,TRBJ1-6,TGTGCCAGCAGACTAGACACAGGGCCGAGGACTTCACCCCTCCACTTT,CASRLDTGPRTSPLHF
TRBV29-1,-,-,TRBJ2-2,TGCAGCGCCCTTCCACAGGGTCGAACCGGGGAGCTGTTTTTT,CSALPQGRTGELFF
TRBV19,TRBD1,-,TRBJ1-1,TGTGCGCGGACAGGGTGGAACACTGAAGCTTTCTTT,CARTGWNTEAFF
TRBV9,-,-,TRBJ2-7,TGTGCCAGCAGCAACCGGGACGGCCTCAACGAGCAGTACTTC,CASSNRDGLNEQYF
TRBV7-2,-,-,TRBJ1-1,TGTGCCAGCAGCTTAGAATCATCGAACACTGAAGCTCTCTTT,CASSLESSNTEALF
TRBV9,-,-,TRBJ1-6,TGTGCCAGCAGCGAAGTGGAGGCAGGTTCACCCCTCCACTTT,CASSEVEAGSPLHF
TRBV6-5,-,-,TRBJ1-2,TGTGCCAGCAGTCCCGGGGCAGGGACAAACTATGGCTACACCTTC,CASSPGAGTNYGYTF
TRBV12-3/TRBV12-4,-,few,TRBJ2-5,TGTGCCAGCAGTTTTGGGGCCTACCAAGAGACCCAGTACTTC,CASSFGAYQETQYF
TRBV4-3,-,-,TRBJ2-5,TGCGCCAGCAGCCAAGCCCGGCAAGAGACCCAGTACTTC,CASSQARQETQYF
TRBV7-2,-,-,TRBJ2-5,TGTGCCAGCAGCCCGAGGGACCCAGGCGGGACCCAGTACTTC,CASSPRDPGGTQYF
TRBV7-9,-,-,TRBJ2-7,TGTGCCAGCAGCTTAGTCCCATCTAACGAGCAGTGCTTC,CASSLVPSNEQCF
TRBV19,-,-,TRBJ1-2,TGTGCCAGTAGTATAGATTATACTGGCAGTACTAATGGCTACACCTTC,CASSIDYTGSTNGYTF
TRBV6-1,-,-,TRBJ1-5,TGTGCCAGCAGTTCGGGGGTTCAACAGCCCCAGCATTTT,CASSSGVQQPQHF
TRBV5-4,TRBD1,few,TRBJ1-1,TGTGCCAGCAGCCCCACTGACAGGGCGAACACTGAAGCTTTCTTT,CASSPTDRANTEAFF
TRBV5-1,TRBD2,many,TRBJ2-5,TGCGCCAGCAGTCTAGCGGGGGCCAACCAAGAGACCCAGTACTTC,CASSLAGANQETQYF
TRBV19,-,-,TRBJ2-2,TGTGCCAGTAGTATTCGCGCAATTACCGGGGAGCTGTTTTTT,CASSIRAITGELFF
TRBV19,-,-,TRBJ1-5,TGTGCCAGTAGCCAACAGCAGGGACATCAGCCCCAGCATTTT,CASSQQQGHQPQHF
TRBV7-8,-,few,TRBJ2-5,TGTGCCAGCAGCTTCCGAGGGAGCAGAGGAGAGACCCAGTACTTC,CASSFRGSRGETQYF
TRBV5-1,-,-,TRBJ2-7,TGCGCCAGCAGCTTCGGCAGTAACTACGAGCAGTACTTC,CASSFGSNYEQYF
TRBV10-2,-,-,TRBJ2-7,TGTGCCAGCAGCCCCACACTAGCAGTAATCTACGAGCAGTACTTC,CASSPTLAVIYEQYF
TRBV9,-,-,TRBJ2-6,TGTGCCAGCAGCGGCGGGACAGCTGGGGCCAACGTCCTGACTTTC,CASSGGTAGANVLTF
TRBV10-1,TRBD1,-,TRBJ2-2,TGCGCCAGCAGCACGGGACAGGCCACCGGGGAGCTGTTTTTT,CASSTGQATGELFF
TRBV20-1,-,few,TRBJ2-7,TGCAGTGCTAGAGTCCACAGGGATAGGTCCTACGAGCAGTACTTC,CSARVHRDRSYEQYF
TRBV29-1,TRBD2,-,TRBJ2-5,TGCAGCGTCGGACTAGCGAGAGAGACCCAGTACTTC,CSVGLARETQYF
TRBV5-1,-,-,TRBJ2-5,TGCGCCAGCAGCCGCCCTCAAGAGACCCAGTACTTC,CASSRPQETQYF
TRBV19,-,-,TRBJ1-1,TGTGCCAGCTCACCTTGGGGAAGTGACACTGAAGCTTTCTTT,CASSPWGSDTEAFF
TRBV7-9,-,-,TRBJ2-5,TGTGCCAGTGTCGGTGCTGAGACCCAGTACTTC,CASVGAETQYF